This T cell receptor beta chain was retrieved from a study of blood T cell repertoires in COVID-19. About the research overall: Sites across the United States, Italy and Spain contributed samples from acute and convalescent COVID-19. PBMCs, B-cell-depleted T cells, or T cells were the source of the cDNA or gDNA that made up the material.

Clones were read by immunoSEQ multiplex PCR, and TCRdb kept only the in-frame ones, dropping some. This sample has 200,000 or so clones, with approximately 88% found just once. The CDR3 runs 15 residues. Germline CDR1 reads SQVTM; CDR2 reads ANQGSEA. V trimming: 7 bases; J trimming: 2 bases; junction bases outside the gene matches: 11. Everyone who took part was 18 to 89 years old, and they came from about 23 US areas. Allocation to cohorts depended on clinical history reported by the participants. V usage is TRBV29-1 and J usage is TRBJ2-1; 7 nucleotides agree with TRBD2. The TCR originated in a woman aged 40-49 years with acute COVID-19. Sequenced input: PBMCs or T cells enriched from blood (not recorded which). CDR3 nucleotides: TGCAGCGCCAGAACGGCTAGCGGTACCTACAATGAGCAGTTCTTC. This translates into CSARTASGTYNEQFF.